Here is one T cell receptor (beta chain) with its context. What it recognizes is unknown. The CDR3 runs 15 residues. Germline V gene sequence: CDR1 SGHRS, CDR2 YFSETQ. V lost 5 bases to trimming and J lost 0 bases, with 11 bases between them. The data stem from a study of T cell responses to AZD1222 COVID-19 vaccine. Study outcomes and limitations: Nearly half of spike-specific TCRs reportedly target unmutated variant regions. Baseline serostatus was positive in only a handful of AZD1222 recipients. The breadth and depth of Spike-specific TCRs increased once two AZD1222 doses had been given.

Repertoires were generated with immunoSEQ multiplex PCR, while TCRdb's copy carries only in-frame clones and drops some. The sample holds approximately 190,000 clones, around 87% seen once. The receptor was isolated from an adult in good health. This specimen consisted of peripheral blood, obtained on day 0 of MenACWY control vaccination. The J gene is TRBJ2-2, the V gene TRBV5-1, with D perhaps TRBD1 or TRBD2 (6 bases each). The DNA of the CDR3 is TGCGCCAGCAGGTGGGGGGCCACGAACACCGGGGAGCTGTTTTTT. Encoded protein: CASRWGATNTGELFF.